The 18 T cell receptor beta chains listed next were all sequenced from one sample in a study of T cell clonotyping in hematopoietic cell transplantation. TCRdb's copy holds only in-frame clones and misses some; the assay was immunoSEQ multiplex PCR. This sample yields approximately 14,000 clones, of which under 90% are seen a single time; about 13% belongs to the top ten. The sequencing here drew on PBMCs, taken 100 days after allogeneic stem cell transplant. All receptors come from a male patient in his 50s who had an allogeneic stem cell transplant from an unrelated donor, so T cells may come from the graft donor. Some clones in this sample may be carry-over from other donors' samples.

The rearrangement links TRBV10-3 to TRBJ2-3; 11 nucleotides agree with TRBD2. Germline lookup yields CDR1 ENHRY and CDR2 SYGVKD. The V segment lost 7 bases and the J segment 2 bases; nucleotides outside the gene matches: 8. This CDR3 contains 16 residues. The CDR3 protein is CAITLAGGPLTDTQYF. DNA for the CDR3: TGTGCCATCACTTTAGCGGGGGGGCCTCTCACAGATACGCAGTATTTT.

The rearrangement uses TRBV6-1 and TRBJ2-7, with 7 positions matching TRBD1. Germline V lookup: CDR1 MNHNS, CDR2 SASEGT. The CDR3 has 14 amino acids. J gave up 3 bases and V 3 bases, and 5 bases lay outside the gene matches. The DNA for the CDR3 is TGTGCCAGCAGTGAGGCAGCAGGGGGCTACGAGCAGTACTTC. As protein: CASSEAAGGYEQYF.

This chain joins TRBV6-5 and TRBJ2-7; D may be TRBD2 (6 bases). CDR1 is MNHEY, CDR2 SVGAGI, per germline. The CDR3 covers 15 residues. V dropped 6 bases and J dropped 2 bases, with 17 bases sitting between them. The DNA of the CDR3 is TGTGCCAGCAGAAGGCTAGCGTACCACACCTACGAGCAGTACTTC. Protein sequence: CASRRLAYHTYEQYF.

J is TRBJ2-2 and V is TRBV5-4, with 9 nucleotides matching TRBD1. CDR3 size: 16 residues. The V gene's germline CDR1 is SGHNT and CDR2 YYREEE (reference sequence). V was pared by 2 bases and J by 7 bases, with 9 bases of the junction left unmatched. The CDR3 loop is CASSLPGQGGFGELFF. In DNA form, the CDR3 reads TGTGCCAGCAGCTTACCGGGACAGGGTGGGTTCGGGGAGCTGTTTTTT.

CDR3 DNA: TGTGCCAGTAGTCCCAACCTTTGGAAGAGAACCACAGATACGCAGTATTTT. It translates to CASSPNLWKRTTDTQYF. The chain is built from TRBV19 and TRBJ2-3; D unclear. There are 17 residues in the CDR3. The V end was cut by 5 bases, the J end by 2 bases, with 20 bases between. CDR1 is LNHDA, CDR2 SQIVND, per germline (reference sequence).

The V call is TRBV7-9, the J call TRBJ2-7; 11 bases align to TRBD1. Germline V gene data show CDR1 as SEHNR and CDR2 as FQNEAQ (reference sequence). The ends lost 5 bases at V and 5 bases at J; junction bases unmatched: 8. The CDR3 totals 15 residues. The CDR3 region has the DNA TGTGCCAGCAGCCGAGTTGGACAGGGGGCCAACGAGCAGTACTTC. Amino acid sequence: CASSRVGQGANEQYF.

The rearrangement uses TRBV7-2 and TRBJ1-2, with unresolved D. V was clipped by 2 bases and J by 3 bases, with 10 bases between them. Per germline, CDR1 SGHTA and CDR2 FQGNSA. The CDR3 is 14 residues long. Here the CDR3 DNA reads TGTGCCAGCAGCTTAACCATCGGAGACTATGGCTACACCTTC. Translation gives CASSLTIGDYGYTF.

In its sample, this clone was seen a few times. CDR3 residues: CASSPTGYRSYEQYF. The DNA of the CDR3 is TGTGCCAGCAGTCCTACAGGTTATCGGTCCTACGAGCAGTACTTC. V usage is TRBV6-5 and J usage is TRBJ2-7; D is possibly TRBD1 (5 bases). Per germline, CDR1 MNHEY and CDR2 SVGAGI. Trimming took 5 bases from V and 1 from J, leaving 15 bases between them. The CDR3 spans 15 residues.

This clone was seen just once. This chain connects TRBV7-9 to TRBJ2-2, with TRBD1 matching 8 bases. CDR1 is SEHNR and CDR2 is FQNEAQ in the germline V gene (reference sequence). V shed 1 base, J shed 0 bases, and the junction held 4 bases outside the gene matches. This CDR3 has 17 residues. The CDR3, as DNA: TGTGCCAGCAGCTTAGGGGACAGGAGTGCGAACACCGGGGAGCTGTTTTTT. Protein: CASSLGDRSANTGELFF. The variable domain in full, completed from reference TRBV7-9 and TRBJ2-2, reads DTGVSQNPRHKITKRGQNVTFRCDPISEHNRLYWYRQTLGQGPEFLTYFQNEAQLEKSRLLSDRFSAERPKGSFSTLEIQRTEQGDSAMYLCASSLGDRSANTGELFFGEGSRLTVL.

The J gene is TRBJ2-3, the V gene TRBV10-1; D ambiguous. Trimming pared 3 bases from V and 2 bases from J, leaving 9 bases between. Germline CDR1 reads WNHNN; CDR2 reads SYGVQD (reference sequence). The CDR3 extends over 14 amino acids. The CDR3 nucleotides read TGCGCCAGCAGTGATCCATATCTCACAGATACGCAGTATTTT. This translates into CASSDPYLTDTQYF.

In nucleotides, the CDR3 is TGTGCCAGCAGTTTGTCCAGAAGCAATCAGCCCCAGCATTTT. This codes for CASSLSRSNQPQHF. The chain couples TRBV27 to TRBJ1-5; D remains unclear. Trimming took 3 bases from V and 1 from J, leaving 7 bases between them. This CDR3 is 14 amino acids long. Germline CDR1 reads MNHEY; CDR2 reads SMNVEV (reference sequence).

The V gene is TRBV7-9, the J gene TRBJ1-2, with D unresolved. Trimming removed 5 bases from V and 8 bases from J, with 12 bases in between. This CDR3 contains 12 residues. In germline, CDR1 is SEHNR, CDR2 FQNEAQ (reference sequence). DNA for the CDR3: TGTGCCAGCAGCCCCGAATCCGGAGGCTACACCTTC. Translated, it gives CASSPESGGYTF. The full variable domain, in which reference TRBV7-9 and TRBJ1-2 provide the parts outside the CDR3, is DTGVSQNPRHKITKRGQNVTFRCDPISEHNRLYWYRQTLGQGPEFLTYFQNEAQLEKSRLLSDRFSAERPKGSFSTLEIQRTEQGDSAMYLCASSPESGGYTFGSGTRLTVV.

This clone was observed once. The chain carries TRBV19 and TRBJ1-2; unclear D gene. The germline V gene has CDR1 LNHDA and CDR2 SQIVND (reference sequence). The V end was cut by 1 base, the J end by 9 bases, with 9 bases between. The CDR3 is 12 amino acids. CDR3 sequence (DNA): TGTGCCAGTAGTATAGGATGGTCCAGCTACACCTTC. This encodes CASSIGWSSYTF.

The rearrangement uses TRBV6-6 and TRBJ1-5; D is perhaps TRBD1 (5 bases). Trimming removed 6 bases at V and 7 bases at J, with 10 bases between. The CDR3 spans 12 residues. From germline, CDR1 is MNHNY and CDR2 SVGAGI (reference sequence). CDR3 nucleotides: TGTGCCAGCAGCGCAACAGGACAGCCCCAGCATTTT. It codes for CASSATGQPQHF.

The chain employs TRBV5-4 and TRBJ1-2, with D possibly matching TRBD1 (5 bases). The V end was cut by 4 bases, the J end by 1 base, with 17 bases between. The CDR3 is 16 residues long. Germline CDR1 reads SGHNT; CDR2 reads YYREEE (reference sequence). CDR3 DNA sequence: TGTGCCAGCAGCGGACCTCGGACAAACCTTAACTATGGCTACACCTTC. Translation: CASSGPRTNLNYGYTF.

This clone was found a few times. V is TRBV19 and J is TRBJ2-4, with D tentatively TRBD1 or TRBD2 (5 bases each). The CDR3 extends over 15 amino acids. V was clipped by 6 bases and J by 2 bases, with 14 bases between them. Per the germline V gene, CDR1 is LNHDA and CDR2 is SQIVND (reference sequence). CDR3 protein: CASRYRDGPKNIQYF. CDR3 nucleotides: TGTGCCAGTAGATACCGGGACGGTCCCAAAAACATTCAGTACTTC.

This sequence joins TRBV5-1 and TRBJ2-3; D perhaps matches TRBD1 (6 bases). This CDR3 has 15 amino acids. The V end lost 0 bases, the J end lost 9 bases, and 17 bases lay between the germline ends. The germline CDR1 and CDR2 sequences are SGHRS and YFSETQ. The CDR3 spells CASSLARGEPGTQYF. The CDR3 coding sequence is TGCGCCAGCAGCTTGGCCAGGGGAGAGCCAGGGACGCAGTATTTT. The whole variable domain, remainder taken from reference TRBV5-1 and TRBJ2-3, is KAGVTQTPRYLIKTRGQQVTLSCSPISGHRSVSWYQQTPGQGLQFLFEYFSETQRNKGNFPGRFSGRQFSNSRSEMNVSTLELGDSALYLCASSLARGEPGTQYFGPGTRLTVL.

The chain has TRBV6-5 and TRBJ1-4; TRBD1 might be the D (5 bases). Trimming took off 2 bases at V and 8 bases at J, with 12 bases between the two ends. Looked up from germline, CDR1 is MNHEY and CDR2 is SVGAGI. The CDR3 has 14 residues. CDR3 residues: CASSYINQGEKLFF. Here the CDR3 DNA reads TGTGCCAGCAGTTACATAAACCAGGGAGAAAAACTGTTTTTT.